This T cell receptor beta chain is drawn from a study of blood T cell repertoires in COVID-19. Study-level background: Sites across the United States, Italy and Spain contributed samples from acute and convalescent COVID-19. In each case, the material was cDNA or gDNA derived from T cells, B-cell-depleted T cells, or PBMCs.

Methods used by the authors: Reference gene primer amplification yielded estimated nucleated cell counts. Produced via immunoSEQ multiplex PCR; TCRdb's table is partial and in-frame only. The DNA gave D and trimming, while V, J and clone size come from that table. The table shows 250,000 to 350,000 clones, with 86% occurring only once. In germline, CDR1 is MNHNS, CDR2 SASEGT. The V end lost 2 bases, the J end lost 1 base, and 9 bases lay between the germline ends. This CDR3 comprises 14 residues. Notes on this clone: Other DNA sequences from this sample encode an identical CDR3 as well.

The clonotype comes from a woman in her 30s with active or convalescent COVID-19. What was sequenced was peripheral blood. The rearrangement joins TRBV6-1 to TRBJ2-7; maybe TRBD2 (6 bases). As DNA, the CDR3 is TGTGCCAGCAGTGAAAGCGCGGGGTCCTACGAGCAGTACTTC. Protein product: CASSESAGSYEQYF.